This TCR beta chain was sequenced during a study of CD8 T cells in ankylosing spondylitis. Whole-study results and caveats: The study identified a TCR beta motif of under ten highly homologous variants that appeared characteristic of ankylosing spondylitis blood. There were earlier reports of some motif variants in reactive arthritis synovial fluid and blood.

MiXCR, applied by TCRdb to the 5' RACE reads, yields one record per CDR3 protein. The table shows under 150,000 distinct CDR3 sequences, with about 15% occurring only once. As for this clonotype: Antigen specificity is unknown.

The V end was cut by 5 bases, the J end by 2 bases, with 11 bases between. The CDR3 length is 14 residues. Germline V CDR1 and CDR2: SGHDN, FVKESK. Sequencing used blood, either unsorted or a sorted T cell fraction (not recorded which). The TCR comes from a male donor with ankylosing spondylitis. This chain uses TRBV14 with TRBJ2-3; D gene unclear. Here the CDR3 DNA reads TGTGCCAGCAGCAAACAACCCAACACAGATACGCAGTATTTT. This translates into CASSKQPNTDTQYF.